The clone carrying this T cell receptor beta chain showed up just a few times. Antigen specificity is unknown. These data come from a study of cytomegalovirus exposure and HLA in healthy donors. Study conclusions and caveats: When the data were analyzed later, several of the most significant clusters appeared to be linked to common viral pathogens.

The PCR was carried out with 60 Vbeta primers and 13 Jbeta primers. Only in-frame clones appear in the TCRdb table, and some are missing; sequencing was by immunoSEQ multiplex PCR. The data contain about 140,000 clones, roughly 80% of them singletons. The specimen sequenced was PBMCs. This sequence originates from a man aged 35 to 55 in good health and CMV-seronegative.

DNA of the CDR3: TGTGCCAGCAGTCCGTCGGACAGGCCCTTGGGAAACACCATATATTTT. This translates into CASSPSDRPLGNTIYF. This rearrangement joins TRBV27 to TRBJ1-3; 7 nucleotides align to TRBD1. V lost 5 bases and J lost 4; bases outside the gene matches: 11. Germline V gives CDR1 MNHEY, CDR2 SMNVEV (reference sequence). The CDR3 has 16 residues.